The 15 T cell receptor beta chains below were found in one sample sequenced in a study of blood T cell repertoires in COVID-19. Generated by immunoSEQ multiplex PCR, the TCRdb table keeps only in-frame clones and is missing some. The sample includes 100,000 or so clones, almost 95% of them seen just once. The sequenced sample was peripheral blood. The receptor set was obtained from a middle-aged man with active COVID-19.

The genes are TRBV24-1 and TRBJ2-3; D is possibly TRBD2 (5 bases). Trimming removed 3 bases from V and 4 bases from J, with 19 bases in between. Germline V gene sequence: CDR1 KGHDR, CDR2 SFDVKD. CDR3 size: 17 residues. The CDR3 here is CATSDTQPGSTPDTQYF. The CDR3 coding sequence is TGTGCCACCAGTGATACTCAACCGGGATCCACCCCAGATACGCAGTATTTT.

The chain uses TRBV7-6 and TRBJ2-3, with 9 bases fitting TRBD2. The CDR3 extends over 16 amino acids. Unmatched junction bases numbered 7, after V lost 2 bases and J lost 4 bases. CDR1 is SGHVS and CDR2 is FNYEAQ in the germline V gene. The CDR3 nucleotides are TGTGCCAGCAGCTTACGGTTAGCGGGAGAGGCAGATACGCAGTATTTT. It specifies CASSLRLAGEADTQYF. The complete variable domain, with remaining parts taken from reference TRBV7-6 and TRBJ2-3, reads GAGVSQSPRYKVTKRGQDVALRCDPISGHVSLYWYRQALGQGPEFLTYFNYEAQQDKSGLPNDRFSAERPEGSISTLTIQRTEQRDSAMYRCASSLRLAGEADTQYFGPGTRLTVL.

The chain employs TRBV28 and TRBJ2-3, with a weak D call TRBD1 (6 bases). Germline CDR1 reads MDHEN; CDR2 reads SYDVKM. The CDR3 extends over 14 amino acids. V gave up 5 bases and J gave up 3 bases, with 12 bases separating them. CDR3 DNA: TGTGCCAGCAGTCCCACAGGGACGACAGATACGCAGTATTTT. This sequence encodes CASSPTGTTDTQYF.

The chain links TRBV7-8 to TRBJ2-7, with 8 bases that match TRBD2. CDR3 length equals 16 residues. Per germline, CDR1 SGHVS and CDR2 FQNEAQ. The J segment lost 6 bases and the V segment lost 1 base, leaving 11 bases of the junction unmatched. CDR3 DNA: TGTGCCAGCAGCTTAGGAGGTAGCGGGATTAGGGTCGAGCAGTACTTC. Translation gives CASSLGGSGIRVEQYF.

The chain combines TRBV11-3 with TRBJ1-6, with 8 positions matching TRBD1. Trimming took 9 bases from V and 1 from J; bases not matched to a gene: 20. The germline V gene encodes CDR1 SGHNT and CDR2 YENEEA. The CDR3 has 20 amino acids. The CDR3 coding sequence is TGTGCCAGGGCGAGGTGGGACAGGCGCTTGAAGAATTCCTATAATTCACCCCTCCACTTT. This codes for CARARWDRRLKNSYNSPLHF.

The V gene is TRBV5-4, the J gene TRBJ2-2; 11 nucleotides align to TRBD2. This CDR3 region has 16 residues. Germline V lookup: CDR1 SGHNT, CDR2 YYREEE (reference sequence). Germline trimming cut 4 bases from V and 1 base from J; bases unmatched to any gene: 3. The CDR3 sequence is CASSPGTSGNTGELFF. In DNA, the CDR3 is TGTGCCAGCAGCCCCGGGACTAGCGGGAACACCGGGGAGCTGTTTTTT.

This chain connects TRBV6-1 to TRBJ2-1; 12 nucleotides agree with TRBD2. The CDR3 loop spans 15 amino acids. Germline trimming cut 1 base from V and 7 bases from J; bases unmatched to any gene: 2. Germline V gives CDR1 MNHNS, CDR2 SASEGT. CDR3 loop: CASSEGTSGNNEQFF. CDR3 nucleotide sequence: TGTGCCAGCAGTGAAGGGACTAGCGGGAATAATGAGCAGTTCTTC.

The rearrangement joins TRBV3-1 (or the pseudogene TRBV3-2) to TRBJ2-3, with D tentatively TRBD2 (6 bases). Germline CDR1 reads LGHDT; CDR2 reads YNNKEL (reference sequence). Trimming stripped 4 bases from V and 2 bases from J, with 10 bases between. The CDR3 contains 14 residues. The CDR3: CASSPRGTTDTQYF. The CDR3 DNA sequence: TGTGCCAGCAGCCCCCGGGGGACCACAGATACGCAGTATTTT.

The J gene is TRBJ1-5, the V gene TRBV6-1, with TRBD1 matching 8 bases. Unmatched junction bases numbered 8, after V lost 2 bases and J lost 2 bases. This CDR3 spans 17 amino acids. The germline gives CDR1 MNHNS, CDR2 SASEGT. The CDR3 here is CASSERAGGEGNQPQHF. The CDR3 DNA reads as TGTGCCAGCAGTGAACGGGCAGGGGGCGAGGGCAATCAGCCCCAGCATTTT.

The chain employs TRBV7-3 and TRBJ2-7; 7 bases are a match to TRBD1. This CDR3 has 15 residues. Germline V lookup: CDR1 SGHTA, CDR2 FQGTGA. Germline trimming cut 4 bases from V and 1 base from J; bases unmatched to any gene: 7. CDR3 protein: CASSWDSSGSYEQYF. The CDR3 region has the DNA TGTGCCAGCAGCTGGGACAGCTCCGGGTCCTACGAGCAGTACTTC.

This chain connects TRBV7-8 to TRBJ1-2; TRBD1 aligns across 9 bases. Germline V gene data show CDR1 as SGHVS and CDR2 as FQNEAQ. The length of the CDR3 is 14 residues. V was pared by 5 bases and J by 3 bases, with 4 bases of the junction left unmatched. The CDR3 coding sequence is TGTGCCAGCAGCCCCGGGGACAGGGACTATGGCTACACCTTC. Its translation: CASSPGDRDYGYTF.

The rearrangement links TRBV28 to TRBJ1-2; D might be TRBD1 (5 bases). The CDR3 totals 15 residues. Germline V CDR1 and CDR2: MDHEN, SYDVKM. V was cut by 4 bases and J by 6 bases, with 18 bases left in between. In DNA, the CDR3 is TGTGCCAGCAGTTCCAGCCCCAGGGAAAGTCATGGCTACACCTTC. Its translation: CASSSSPRESHGYTF.

The chain recombines TRBV5-1 with TRBJ1-4; 8 bases agree with TRBD1. The CDR3 runs to 16 residues. V was clipped by 0 bases and J by 8 bases; unmatched bases: 9. Germline CDR1 reads SGHRS; CDR2 reads YFSETQ. The CDR3 reads CASSLGQGAIWEKLFF. The CDR3 coding sequence is TGCGCCAGCAGCTTGGGTCAGGGGGCGATTTGGGAAAAACTGTTTTTT.

The chain has TRBV5-1 and TRBJ2-5; TRBD2 matches at 9 bases. The CDR3 sequence is 16 residues long. Germline-derived CDR1 and CDR2 are SGHRS and YFSETQ. The V and J ends lost 0 bases and 1 base, in that order; junction bases with no gene match: 4. The CDR3 bases are TGCGCCAGCAGCTTGGCGGCTAGCGGGACCCAAGAGACCCAGTACTTC. The encoded protein is CASSLAASGTQETQYF.

The chain couples TRBV5-1 to TRBJ2-3, with a tentative D call TRBD2 (6 bases). Trimming pared 4 bases from V and 1 base from J, leaving 16 bases between. From germline, CDR1 is SGHRS and CDR2 YFSETQ. The CDR3 has 16 amino acids. As DNA, the CDR3 is TGCGCCAGCAGCAAGACGGGGACTCCCGGCACAGATACGCAGTATTTT. It translates to CASSKTGTPGTDTQYF.